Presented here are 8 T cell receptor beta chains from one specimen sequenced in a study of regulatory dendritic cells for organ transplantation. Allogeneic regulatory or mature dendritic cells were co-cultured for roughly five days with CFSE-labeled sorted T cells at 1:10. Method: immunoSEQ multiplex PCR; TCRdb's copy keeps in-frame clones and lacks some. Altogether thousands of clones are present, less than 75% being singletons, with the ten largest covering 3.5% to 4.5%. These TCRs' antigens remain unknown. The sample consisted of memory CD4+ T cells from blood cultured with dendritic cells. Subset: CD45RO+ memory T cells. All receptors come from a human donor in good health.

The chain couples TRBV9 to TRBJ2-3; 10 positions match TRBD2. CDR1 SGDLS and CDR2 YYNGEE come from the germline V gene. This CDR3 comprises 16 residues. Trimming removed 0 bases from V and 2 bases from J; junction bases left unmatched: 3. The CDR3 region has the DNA TGTGCCAGCAGCGTAGAACTAGCGGGGCACACAGATACGCAGTATTTT. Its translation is CASSVELAGHTDTQYF.

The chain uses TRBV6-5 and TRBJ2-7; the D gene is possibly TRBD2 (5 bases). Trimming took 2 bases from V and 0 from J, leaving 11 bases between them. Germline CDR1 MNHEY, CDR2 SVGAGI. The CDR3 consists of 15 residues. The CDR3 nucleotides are TGTGCCAGCAGTTACAGGGAAGGAGGCTCCTACGAGCAGTACTTC. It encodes CASSYREGGSYEQYF.

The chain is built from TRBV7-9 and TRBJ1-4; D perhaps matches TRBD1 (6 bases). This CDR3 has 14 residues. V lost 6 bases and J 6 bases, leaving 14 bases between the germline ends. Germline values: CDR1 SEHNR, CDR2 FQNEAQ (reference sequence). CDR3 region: CASSQQGWDEKLFF. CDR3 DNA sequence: TGTGCCAGCAGTCAACAGGGTTGGGATGAAAAACTGTTTTTT.

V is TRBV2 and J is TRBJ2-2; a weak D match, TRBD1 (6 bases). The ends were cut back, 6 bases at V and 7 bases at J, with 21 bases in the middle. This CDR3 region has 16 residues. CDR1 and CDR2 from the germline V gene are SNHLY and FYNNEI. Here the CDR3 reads CASRGGQARAGGELFF. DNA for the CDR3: TGTGCCAGCAGAGGGGGTCAGGCTAGGGCAGGCGGGGAGCTGTTTTTT.

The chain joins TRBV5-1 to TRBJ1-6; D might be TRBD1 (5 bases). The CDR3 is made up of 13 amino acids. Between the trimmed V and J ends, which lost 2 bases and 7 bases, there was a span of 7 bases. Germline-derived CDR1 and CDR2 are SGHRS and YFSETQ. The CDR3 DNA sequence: TGCGCCAGCAGCTTTTGGACAAATTCACCCCTCCACTTT. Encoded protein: CASSFWTNSPLHF.

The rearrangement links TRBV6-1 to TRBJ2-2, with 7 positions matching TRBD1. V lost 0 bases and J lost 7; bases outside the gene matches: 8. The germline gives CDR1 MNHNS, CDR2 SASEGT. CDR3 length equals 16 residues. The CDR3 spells CASSEARQGRSGELFF. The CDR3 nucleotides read TGTGCCAGCAGTGAAGCCCGACAGGGTAGGAGCGGGGAGCTGTTTTTT.

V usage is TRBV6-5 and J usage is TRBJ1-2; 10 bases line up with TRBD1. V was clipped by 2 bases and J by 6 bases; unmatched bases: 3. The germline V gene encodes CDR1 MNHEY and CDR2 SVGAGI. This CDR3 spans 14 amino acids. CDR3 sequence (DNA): TGTGCCAGCAGTTACCCGGACAGGGGGAATGGCTACACCTTC. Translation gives CASSYPDRGNGYTF.

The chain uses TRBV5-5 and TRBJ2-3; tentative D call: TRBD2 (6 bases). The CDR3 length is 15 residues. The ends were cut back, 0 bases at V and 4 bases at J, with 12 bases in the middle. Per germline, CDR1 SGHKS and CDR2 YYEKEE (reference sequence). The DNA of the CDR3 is TGTGCCAGCAGCTTGGGAGCCGGGGGAGCAGATACGCAGTATTTT. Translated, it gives CASSLGAGGADTQYF.